The 23 T cell receptor beta chains reported below all come from one sample, sequenced in a study of blood T cell repertoires in COVID-19. Sequencing used immunoSEQ multiplex PCR; TCRdb keeps in-frame clones, though not all of them. The table shows more than 350,000 clones, with approximately 90% occurring only once. The sequenced sample consisted of PBMCs or T cells enriched from blood (not recorded which). All receptors come from a woman aged 18-29 years who had been exposed to COVID-19.

The genes are TRBV12-3 or TRBV12-4 and TRBJ1-4; no clear D. With 5 bases removed from V and 3 bases from J, the gap between germline ends came to 7 bases. The CDR3 spans 13 residues. Here the CDR3 reads CASSRAANEKLFF. In DNA form, the CDR3 reads TGTGCCAGCAGTCGCGCGGCTAATGAAAAACTGTTTTTT.

This rearrangement joins TRBV5-1 to TRBJ1-2; 10 bases align to TRBD1. Trimming removed 4 bases from V and 2 bases from J; junction bases left unmatched: 5. The CDR3 totals 15 residues. CDR1 SGHRS and CDR2 YFSETQ come from the germline V gene. CDR3 sequence: CASSLGQGTNYGYTF. The CDR3 coding sequence is TGCGCCAGCAGCCTGGGACAGGGGACCAACTATGGCTACACCTTC.

This clone was seen a few times. The chain is built from TRBV6-5 and TRBJ2-7; a weak D match, TRBD1 (6 bases). The CDR3 spans 14 residues. Germline V gene sequence: CDR1 MNHEY, CDR2 SVGAGI. The V end lost 8 bases, the J end lost 1 base, and 15 bases lay between the germline ends. The chain's CDR3 is CASSPRTESYEQYF. The DNA for the CDR3 is TGTGCCAGCTCGCCTCGGACAGAATCCTACGAGCAGTACTTC.

This rearrangement joins TRBV4-1 to TRBJ2-7; TRBD1 is a possible D gene (5 bases). From germline, CDR1 is MGHRA and CDR2 YSYEKL. This CDR3 has 16 amino acids. Trimming shortened V by 1 base and J by 0 bases, and 13 bases separated the two germline ends. As DNA, the CDR3 is TGCGCCAGCAGCCAAGTCCAGGGTTTACCCTCCTACGAGCAGTACTTC. Its protein is CASSQVQGLPSYEQYF.

The chain joins TRBV13 to TRBJ2-2; possible D gene TRBD1, 5 bases. CDR1 PRHDT and CDR2 FYEKMQ come from the germline V gene (reference sequence). CDR3 length: 13 residues. V was trimmed by 6 bases and J by 5 bases, leaving 10 bases between them. This chain's CDR3 is CASSADSTGELFF. In nucleotides, the CDR3 is TGTGCCAGCAGTGCCGACAGTACCGGGGAGCTGTTTTTT.

With regard to this clone: The identical CDR3 is also encoded by other nucleotide sequences in the sample. This chain uses TRBV27 with TRBJ2-7; D is undetermined. The CDR3 loop spans 12 amino acids. The germline V gene has CDR1 MNHEY and CDR2 SMNVEV (reference sequence). Trimming stripped 3 bases from V and 3 bases from J, with 6 bases between. This CDR3 reads CASSFNGYEQYF. The CDR3, as DNA: TGTGCCAGCAGTTTCAACGGCTACGAGCAGTACTTC.

This chain joins TRBV6-5 and TRBJ1-1, with 9 positions matching TRBD1. V trimming: 6 bases; J trimming: 4 bases; junction bases outside the gene matches: 6. CDR1 and CDR2 from the germline V gene are MNHEY and SVGAGI. The CDR3 runs 14 residues. CDR3 protein: CASSTTTGGTEAFF. The CDR3 DNA is TGTGCCAGCAGCACTACGACAGGGGGCACTGAAGCTTTCTTT.

This clone was detected a few times. The chain couples TRBV25-1 to TRBJ2-7, with TRBD1 matching over 8 bases. V gave up 2 bases and J gave up 7 bases; unmatched junction bases: 10. Germline V CDR1 and CDR2: MGHDK, SYGVNS. This CDR3 is built from 15 residues. As DNA, the CDR3 is TGTGCCAGCAGTGAAAGGGGGACAGGTGGGGGAGAGCAGTACTTC. The encoded protein is CASSERGTGGGEQYF.

V gene TRBV15 combines with J gene TRBJ2-5, with 7 positions matching TRBD1. The V and J ends lost 2 bases and 4 bases, in that order; junction bases with no gene match: 7. CDR1 is LNHNV, CDR2 YYDKDF, per germline (reference sequence). CDR3 length: 15 amino acids. The CDR3 protein is CATSRSMAGGETQYF. In nucleotides, the CDR3 is TGTGCCACCAGCAGATCCATGGCAGGGGGAGAGACCCAGTACTTC.

This chain links TRBV28 with TRBJ1-4; 7 bases match TRBD1. The CDR3 covers 16 residues. After removal of 6 bases from V and 2 bases from J, the junction contained 9 bases not matched to a gene. Germline values: CDR1 MDHEN, CDR2 SYDVKM. CDR3 sequence reads: CASSLTGLGTNEKLFF. The CDR3 bases are TGTGCCAGCAGCCTGACAGGGTTGGGGACTAATGAAAAACTGTTTTTT.

The chain is built from TRBV3-1 (or the pseudogene TRBV3-2) and TRBJ1-3; tentatively, D is TRBD1 (6 bases). The CDR3 extends over 16 amino acids. Trimming took off 1 base at V and 0 bases at J, with 10 bases between the two ends. Germline V gene lookup returns CDR1 LGHDT and CDR2 YNNKEL (reference sequence). The CDR3 loop reads CASSQGTTGSGNTIYF. The CDR3 DNA reads TGTGCCAGCAGCCAAGGAACGACAGGCTCTGGAAACACCATATATTTT.

This chain uses TRBV9 with TRBJ2-7; 8 positions match TRBD2. CDR1 SGDLS and CDR2 YYNGEE come from the germline V gene. J gave up 2 bases and V 6 bases, and 10 bases lay outside the gene matches. There are 15 residues in the CDR3. The CDR3 region has the DNA TGTGCCAGCAACATTCTGACTAGCGAGGCCTACGAGCAGTACTTC. Amino acid sequence: CASNILTSEAYEQYF.

This chain links TRBV30 with TRBJ1-2; 11 bases are shared with TRBD1. From germline, CDR1 is GTSNPN and CDR2 SVGIG (reference sequence). The CDR3 sequence is 14 residues long. V dropped 7 bases and J dropped 4; count of bases not matched to a gene: 8. The CDR3 protein is CASARTGGIYGYTF. The CDR3 DNA follows: TGTGCCTCCGCGAGGACAGGGGGCATCTATGGCTACACCTTC.

The CDR3 nucleotides read TGTGCCAGCAGCTGGGACAGACTGAACACTGAAGCTTTCTTT. Translation gives CASSWDRLNTEAFF. The chain links TRBV5-6 to TRBJ1-1; 7 bases are a match to TRBD1. The CDR3 is 14 residues long. Germline CDR1 SGHDT, CDR2 YYEEEE. V dropped 3 bases and J dropped 0; count of bases not matched to a gene: 2.

V gene TRBV11-1 combines with J gene TRBJ2-1, with D possibly being TRBD1 (5 bases). Germline CDR1 reads SGHAT; CDR2 reads FQDESV (reference sequence). The CDR3 runs 15 residues. Trimming removed 2 bases from V and 10 bases from J, with 18 bases in between. The CDR3 DNA reads TGTGCCAGCAGCTTAAAGTCGGCAGGGAATATGGAGCAGTTCTTC. Translated, it gives CASSLKSAGNMEQFF.

The rearrangement links TRBV9 to TRBJ2-1, with 7 bases matching TRBD1. Losses at the gene ends were 0 bases for V and 1 base for J; bases not matched to a gene: 7. From germline, CDR1 is SGDLS and CDR2 YYNGEE. There are 17 residues in the CDR3. This CDR3 reads CASSVAGTGVSYNEQFF. CDR3 DNA: TGTGCCAGCAGCGTAGCTGGTACAGGGGTTTCCTACAATGAGCAGTTCTTC.

The gene calls are TRBV3-1 (or the pseudogene TRBV3-2) and TRBJ2-2; TRBD2 agrees at 11 bases. The CDR3 is 15 residues long. CDR1 is LGHDT and CDR2 is YNNKEL in the germline V gene (reference sequence). With V trimmed by 1 base and J by 5 bases, 0 bases remained unmatched. This chain's CDR3 is CASSQGTSGTGELFF. DNA of the CDR3: TGTGCCAGCAGCCAAGGGACTAGCGGGACCGGGGAGCTGTTTTTT.

CDR3 sequence reads: CASSYSGAGNSPLHF. The CDR3 bases are TGTGCCAGCAGTTACTCGGGAGCTGGAAATTCACCCCTCCACTTT. The chain is built from TRBV6-5 and TRBJ1-6; D unclear. The CDR3 is made up of 15 amino acids. Germline V gene lookup returns CDR1 MNHEY and CDR2 SVGAGI. Trimming left V 0 bases short and J 7 bases short, with 10 bases between.

The gene calls are TRBV28 and TRBJ1-5; 9 positions agree with TRBD1. Germline V gives CDR1 MDHEN, CDR2 SYDVKM. The ends lost 5 bases at V and 6 bases at J; junction bases unmatched: 11. The CDR3 spans 16 residues. The CDR3 region has the DNA TGTGCCAGCAGTCCCCCCAGGACAGGGGTCGTTCAGCCCCAGCATTTT. Its protein is CASSPPRTGVVQPQHF.

The gene calls are TRBV5-4 and TRBJ1-1; D is uncertain. The CDR3 sequence is 13 residues long. Germline V gene lookup returns CDR1 SGHNT and CDR2 YYREEE (reference sequence). Trimming shortened V by 5 bases and J by 7 bases, and 15 bases separated the two germline ends. For the CDR3, the DNA is TGTGCCAGCAGAGGATTCAGGTTTGATGAAGCTTTCTTT. Amino acid sequence: CASRGFRFDEAFF.

J is TRBJ2-3 and V is TRBV5-1; 8 bases line up with TRBD2. The CDR3 totals 15 residues. Germline trimming cut 2 bases from V and 5 bases from J; bases unmatched to any gene: 7. From germline, CDR1 is SGHRS and CDR2 YFSETQ. CDR3 loop: CASSFSGGARDTQYF. DNA for the CDR3: TGCGCCAGCAGCTTTTCCGGGGGGGCCCGAGATACGCAGTATTTT.

This clone was recorded once. The chain links TRBV5-1 to TRBJ2-7; 8 bases map to TRBD2. The length of the CDR3 is 15 residues. Germline V lookup: CDR1 SGHRS, CDR2 YFSETQ. V was pared by 0 bases and J by 6 bases, with 8 bases of the junction left unmatched. CDR3 protein: CASSLAGLVGAEQYF. Here the CDR3 DNA reads TGCGCCAGCAGCTTGGCGGGACTAGTTGGCGCCGAGCAGTACTTC. The full variable domain, completed using reference TRBV5-1 and TRBJ2-7, is KAGVTQTPRYLIKTRGQQVTLSCSPISGHRSVSWYQQTPGQGLQFLFEYFSETQRNKGNFPGRFSGRQFSNSRSEMNVSTLELGDSALYLCASSLAGLVGAEQYFGPGTRLTVT.

The V call is TRBV29-1, the J call TRBJ1-4; TRBD1 aligns across 8 bases. CDR3 size: 12 residues. Trimming took 7 bases from V and 8 from J; bases not matched to a gene: 6. CDR1 SQVTM and CDR2 ANQGSEA come from the germline V gene. CDR3 loop: CSAGQGGEKLFF. The CDR3 DNA sequence: TGCAGCGCCGGACAGGGAGGAGAAAAACTGTTTTTT.